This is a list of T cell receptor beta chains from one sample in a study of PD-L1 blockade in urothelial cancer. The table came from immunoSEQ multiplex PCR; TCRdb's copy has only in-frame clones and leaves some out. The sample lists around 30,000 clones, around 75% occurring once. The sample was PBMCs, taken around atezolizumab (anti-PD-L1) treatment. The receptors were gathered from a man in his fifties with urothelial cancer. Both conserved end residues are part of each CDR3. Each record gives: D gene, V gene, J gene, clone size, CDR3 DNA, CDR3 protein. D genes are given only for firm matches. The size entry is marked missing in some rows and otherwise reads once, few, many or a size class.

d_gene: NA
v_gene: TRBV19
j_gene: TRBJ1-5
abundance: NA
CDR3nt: TGTGCCAGTAGTTACGGAGCTTATAGCAATCAGCCCCAGCATTTT
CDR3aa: CASSYGAYSNQPQHF

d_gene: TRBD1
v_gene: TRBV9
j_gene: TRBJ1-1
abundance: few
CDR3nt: TGTGCCAGTGGGACAGCGAACACTGAAGCTTTCTTT
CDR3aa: CASGTANTEAFF

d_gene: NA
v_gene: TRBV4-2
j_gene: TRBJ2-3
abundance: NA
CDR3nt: TGTGCCAGCAGTCGGGCAGATACGCAGTATTTT
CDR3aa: CASSRADTQYF

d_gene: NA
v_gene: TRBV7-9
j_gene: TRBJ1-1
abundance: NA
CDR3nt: TGTGCCAGCAGCTTGTCGGGAGACCCGAACACTGAAGCTTTCTTT
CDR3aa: CASSLSGDPNTEAFF

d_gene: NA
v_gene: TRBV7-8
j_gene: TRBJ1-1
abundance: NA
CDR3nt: TGTGCCAGCAGCCTAGCCGACAGAAACACTGAAGCTTTCTTT
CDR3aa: CASSLADRNTEAFF

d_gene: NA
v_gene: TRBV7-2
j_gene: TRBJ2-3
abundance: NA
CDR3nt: TGTGCCAGCAGCTTTCGGGTGAAGGCAGATACGCAGTATTTT
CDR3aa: CASSFRVKADTQYF

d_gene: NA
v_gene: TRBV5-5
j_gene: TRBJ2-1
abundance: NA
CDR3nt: TGTGCCAGCAGCTTGGGTTTCGAGATTAAATACAATGAGCAGTTCTTC
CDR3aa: CASSLGFEIKYNEQFF

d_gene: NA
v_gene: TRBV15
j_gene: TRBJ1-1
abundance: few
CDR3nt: TGTGCCACCACAAGAGACCAGGGTGAAGCTTTCTTT
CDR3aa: CATTRDQGEAFF

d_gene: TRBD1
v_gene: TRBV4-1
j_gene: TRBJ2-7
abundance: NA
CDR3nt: TGCGCCAGCAGCCAGACCCCCGGGACAGGGACCGAGCAGTACTTC
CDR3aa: CASSQTPGTGTEQYF

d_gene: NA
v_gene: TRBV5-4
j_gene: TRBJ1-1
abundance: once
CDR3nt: TGTGCCAGCAGCACCGCGGTGGACACTGAAGCTTTCTTT
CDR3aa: CASSTAVDTEAFF

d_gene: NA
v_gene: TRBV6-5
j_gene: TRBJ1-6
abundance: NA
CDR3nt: TGTGCCAGCAGTAGTGGACAGTCCTATAATTCACCCCTCCACTTT
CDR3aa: CASSSGQSYNSPLHF

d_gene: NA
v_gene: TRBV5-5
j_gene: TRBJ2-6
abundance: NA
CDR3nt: TGTGCCAGCAGCTTGGCCCGGGGAGTCAGAGGGGCCAACGTCCTGACTTTC
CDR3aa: CASSLARGVRGANVLTF

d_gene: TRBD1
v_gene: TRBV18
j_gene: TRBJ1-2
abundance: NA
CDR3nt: TGTGCCAGCTCACAGATCGAAGGACAGGGACCCGGCTACACCTTC
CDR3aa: CASSQIEGQGPGYTF

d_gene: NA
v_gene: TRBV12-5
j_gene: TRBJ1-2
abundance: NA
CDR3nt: TGTGCTAGTGGTTCCGCGGGGGGGAGTCACCACTATGGCTACACCTTC
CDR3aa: CASGSAGGSHHYGYTF

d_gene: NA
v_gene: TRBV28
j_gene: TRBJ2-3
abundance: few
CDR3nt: TGTGCCAGCAGTTTAGGGCGGGGCGCAGATACGCAGTATTTT
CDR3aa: CASSLGRGADTQYF

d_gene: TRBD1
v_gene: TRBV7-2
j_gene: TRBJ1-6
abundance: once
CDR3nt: TGTGCCAGCAGCTTACAGAGACAGGGGAATTCACCCCTCCACTTT
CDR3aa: CASSLQRQGNSPLHF

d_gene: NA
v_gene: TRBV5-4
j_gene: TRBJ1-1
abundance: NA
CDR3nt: TGTGCCAGCAGCGCTACGGGCGGGGAACGAGCTTTCTTT
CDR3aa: CASSATGGERAFF

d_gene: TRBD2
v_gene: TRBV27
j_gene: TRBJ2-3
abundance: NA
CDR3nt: TGTGCCAGCTCCCGTTCGGTCGGAAGGCCTGGGACTAGCGGGAGACAAGATACGCAGTATTTT
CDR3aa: CASSRSVGRPGTSGRQDTQYF

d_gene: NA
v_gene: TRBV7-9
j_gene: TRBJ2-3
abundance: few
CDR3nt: TGTGCCAGCAGCCTGACGGGTGGCGCAGATACGCAGTATTTT
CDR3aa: CASSLTGGADTQYF

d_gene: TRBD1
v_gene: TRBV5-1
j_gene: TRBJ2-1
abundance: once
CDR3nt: TGCGCCAGCAGCCCGGGACAGGCCAATGAGCAGTTCTTC
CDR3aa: CASSPGQANEQFF

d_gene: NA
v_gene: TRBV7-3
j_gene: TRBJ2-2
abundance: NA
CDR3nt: TGTGCCAGCAGCCCGCAGGACGGGGCCGGGGAGCTGTTTTTT
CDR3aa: CASSPQDGAGELFF

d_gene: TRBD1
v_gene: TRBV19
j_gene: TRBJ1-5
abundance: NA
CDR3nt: TGTGCCAGTAGTCCCACGGGGACAGCTATAAGTCAGCCCCAGCATTTT
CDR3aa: CASSPTGTAISQPQHF

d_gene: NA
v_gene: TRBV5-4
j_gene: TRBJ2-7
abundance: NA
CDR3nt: TGTGCCAGCAGCCGTACAGTTGGGGCAGAGCAGTACTTC
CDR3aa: CASSRTVGAEQYF

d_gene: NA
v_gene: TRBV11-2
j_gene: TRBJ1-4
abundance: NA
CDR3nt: TGTGCCAGCAGCCCCAACAGGGTGACCGTCGAAAAACTGTTTTTT
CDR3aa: CASSPNRVTVEKLFF

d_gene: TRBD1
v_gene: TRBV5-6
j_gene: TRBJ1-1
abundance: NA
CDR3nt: TGTGCCAGCAGCAGCCGAACTGGGACAGCGAACACTGAAGCTTTCTTT
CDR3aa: CASSSRTGTANTEAFF

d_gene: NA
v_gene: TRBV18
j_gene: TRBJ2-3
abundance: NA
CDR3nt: TGTGCCAGCTCACCACCGGGGGGTAGGGATACGCAGTATTTT
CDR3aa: CASSPPGGRDTQYF

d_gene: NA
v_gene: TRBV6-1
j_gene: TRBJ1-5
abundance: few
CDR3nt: TGTGCCAGCAGTGAAGGAGGAGGTTTCCAGCCCCAGCATTTT
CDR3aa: CASSEGGGFQPQHF

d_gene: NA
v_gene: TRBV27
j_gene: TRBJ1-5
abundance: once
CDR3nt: TGTGCCAGCAGTTTCGGTAAGGGTCTCTTGGCAGGGGCACAAACCCTCAATCAGCCCCAGCATTTT
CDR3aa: CASSFGKGLLAGAQTLNQPQHF

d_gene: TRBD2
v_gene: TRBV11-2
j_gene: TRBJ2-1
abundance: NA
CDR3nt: TGTGCCAGCAGCCAACGGGGGGAAAGCTCCTACAATGAGCAGTTCTTC
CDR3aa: CASSQRGESSYNEQFF

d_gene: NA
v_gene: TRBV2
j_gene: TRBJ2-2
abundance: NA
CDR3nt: TGTGCCAGCACCCAAGTGGGGGCTGGGGAGCTGTTTTTT
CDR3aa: CASTQVGAGELFF

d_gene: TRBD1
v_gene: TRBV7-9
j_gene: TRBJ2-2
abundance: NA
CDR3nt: TGTGCCAGCAGCCCCGGGACAGGGAGAATGGGAGTGGAGCTGTTTTTT
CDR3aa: CASSPGTGRMGVELFF

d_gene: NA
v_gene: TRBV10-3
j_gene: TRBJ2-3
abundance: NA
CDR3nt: TGTGCCATCAGTGAGGGGCCAACTAGCACAGATACGCAGTATTTT
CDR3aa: CAISEGPTSTDTQYF

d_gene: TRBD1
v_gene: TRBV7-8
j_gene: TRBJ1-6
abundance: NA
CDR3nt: TGTGCCAGCAGCCACGACAGGGGGCCTAATTCACCCCTCCACTTT
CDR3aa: CASSHDRGPNSPLHF

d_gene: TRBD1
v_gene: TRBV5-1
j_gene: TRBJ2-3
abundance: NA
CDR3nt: TGCGCCAGCAGCTCCCTGATCCGGACAGGGGTACGAGATACGCAGTATTTT
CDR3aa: CASSSLIRTGVRDTQYF

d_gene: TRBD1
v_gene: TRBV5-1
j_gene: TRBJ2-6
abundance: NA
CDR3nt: TGCGCCAGCAGCCTGGACAGGAACTCTGGGGCCAACGTCCTGACTTTC
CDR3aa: CASSLDRNSGANVLTF

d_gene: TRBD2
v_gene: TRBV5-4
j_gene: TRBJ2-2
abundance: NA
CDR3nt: TGTGCCAGCAGCTTGACTAGCGGGAGGCGGAGAGGCGGGGAGCTGTTTTTT
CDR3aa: CASSLTSGRRRGGELFF

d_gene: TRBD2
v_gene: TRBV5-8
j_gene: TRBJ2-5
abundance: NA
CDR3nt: TGTGCCAGCAGCTTGGGTCTAGCGGGAGGCGTCGGGGAGACCCAGTACTTC
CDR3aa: CASSLGLAGGVGETQYF

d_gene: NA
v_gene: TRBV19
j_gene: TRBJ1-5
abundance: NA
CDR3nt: TGTGCCAGTAGTATAACCGGAGCTCGGGGCAATCAGCCCCAGCATTTT
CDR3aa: CASSITGARGNQPQHF

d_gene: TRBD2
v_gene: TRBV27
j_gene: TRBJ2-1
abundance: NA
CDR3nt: TGTGCCAGCAGATCCGGGACTAGCGGAAACAATGAGCAGTTCTTC
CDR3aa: CASRSGTSGNNEQFF

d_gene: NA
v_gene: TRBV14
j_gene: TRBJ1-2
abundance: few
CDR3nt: TGTGCCAGCAGCCAAGATCTAACTAACTATGGCTACACCTTC
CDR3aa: CASSQDLTNYGYTF

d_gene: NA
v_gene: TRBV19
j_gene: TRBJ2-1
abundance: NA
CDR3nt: TGTGCCAGTAGTACGAGACTTAGCGGCAGCCGCCTCAATGAGCAGTTCTTC
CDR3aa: CASSTRLSGSRLNEQFF

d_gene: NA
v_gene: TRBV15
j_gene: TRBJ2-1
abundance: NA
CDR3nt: TGTGCCACCAGCAGAGAAAGACAGACGCACGTATTCTTC
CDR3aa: CATSRERQTHVFF

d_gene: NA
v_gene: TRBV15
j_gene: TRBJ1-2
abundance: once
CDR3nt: TGTGCCACCAGCAGAGATCTGGTACAGGGCACTAACTATGGCTACACCTTC
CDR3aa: CATSRDLVQGTNYGYTF

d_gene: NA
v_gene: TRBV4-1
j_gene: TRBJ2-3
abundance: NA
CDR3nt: TGCGCCAGCAGCCCCCTCGGACAGAGAAGCACAGATACGCAGTATTTT
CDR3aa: CASSPLGQRSTDTQYF